This TCR beta chain was captured by sequencing in a study of T cell changes during pregnancy in multiple sclerosis (dated by TCRdb to about 2019). The study in broad terms: The study looked at changes in the T cell repertoire across pregnancy in women with multiple sclerosis.

As for this clone: It has no known antigen specificity. Base qualities are not provided; no much larger clone lies one nucleotide away.

Libraries were prepared through the immunoSEQ multiplex PCR assay. TCRdb obtained this table from immuneACCESS and retained in-frame rearrangements with V and J assigned. These tables miss some clones; where compared with another copy, unresolved V genes account for less than half of the shortfall, and the remainder is unexplained. Here the sample has about 52,000 clones; roughly 90% occur a single time. Of the sample, around 0.16% is held by the ten largest clones. CDR1 SGHAT and CDR2 FQNNGV are derived from the germline V gene. V lost 1 base and J lost 1 base; the stretch between them is 3 bases long. CDR3 length: 13 amino acids, cysteine to phenylalanine. The entry retains the CDR3 DNA only, 39 bases that are in frame from base 1.

The chain is made from TRBV11-2 and TRBJ2-3; the D gene is unclear. This sample comprised CD4+ T cells from peripheral blood mononuclear cells, obtained after pregnancy. This clonotype originated in a female donor in good health, enrolled as a control in a pregnancy study. The bases are TGTGCCAGCAGCTTAGCGGGCACAGATACGCAGTATTTT. Its protein is CASSLAGTDTQYF.